Listed below are T cell receptor beta chains from one sample, sequenced in a study of blood T cell repertoires in COVID-19. This table comes from immunoSEQ multiplex PCR, and its TCRdb copy is limited to in-frame clones, with some not included. The data contain 100,000 to 150,000 clones, approximately 90% of them singletons. The sample consisted of peripheral blood. All receptors come from a middle-aged man with active or convalescent COVID-19. The CDR3 runs from the conserved cysteine through the conserved F or W. The order of the fields is V gene, clone size, D gene, J gene, CDR3 protein, CDR3 DNA. D genes are given only for firm matches. Only part of the rows carry a size: once, few, many, or a class if the clone is expanded.

v_call: TRBV19; clone_size: NA; d_call: NA; j_call: TRBJ2-7; cdr3_aa: CASSIGWQGGSYEQYF; cdr3_nt: TGTGCCAGTAGTATCGGCTGGCAGGGAGGCTCCTACGAGCAGTACTTC
v_call: TRBV2; clone_size: NA; d_call: NA; j_call: TRBJ2-1; cdr3_aa: CASSELEEAEQFF; cdr3_nt: TGTGCCAGCAGTGAGCTAGAGGAGGCTGAGCAGTTCTTC
v_call: TRBV19; clone_size: NA; d_call: NA; j_call: TRBJ1-2; cdr3_aa: CASSTESLGTSYTF; cdr3_nt: TGTGCCAGTAGTACCGAAAGCCTGGGGACTAGCTACACCTTC
v_call: TRBV4-1; clone_size: NA; d_call: TRBD2; j_call: TRBJ2-7; cdr3_aa: CASSQEKYGTNSYEQYF; cdr3_nt: TGCGCCAGCAGCCAAGAAAAATACGGGACTAATTCCTACGAGCAGTACTTC
v_call: TRBV28; clone_size: NA; d_call: NA; j_call: TRBJ2-5; cdr3_aa: CASSNPSYGQGETQYF; cdr3_nt: TGTGCCAGCAGCAATCCCTCCTACGGTCAGGGGGAGACCCAGTACTTC
v_call: TRBV7-2; clone_size: few; d_call: TRBD1; j_call: TRBJ1-6; cdr3_aa: CASSLGQGRNSPLHF; cdr3_nt: TGTGCCAGCAGCTTAGGACAGGGGAGAAATTCACCCCTCCACTTT
v_call: TRBV10-2; clone_size: once; d_call: TRBD2; j_call: TRBJ2-1; cdr3_aa: CASRDGTSGIDEQFF; cdr3_nt: TGCGCCAGCAGGGACGGGACTAGCGGGATTGATGAGCAGTTCTTC
v_call: TRBV4-3; clone_size: NA; d_call: NA; j_call: TRBJ1-2; cdr3_aa: CASSQEGKVGGQRYGYTF; cdr3_nt: TGCGCCAGCAGCCAAGAGGGGAAGGTTGGGGGCCAGAGGTATGGCTACACCTTC
v_call: TRBV20-1; clone_size: few; d_call: NA; j_call: TRBJ2-6; cdr3_aa: CSASAHRGGGSGANVLTF; cdr3_nt: TGCAGTGCTAGTGCCCACAGGGGGGGAGGCTCTGGGGCCAACGTCCTGACTTTC
v_call: TRBV18; clone_size: NA; d_call: NA; j_call: TRBJ1-1; cdr3_aa: CASSPNTGSGEAFF; cdr3_nt: TGTGCCAGCTCACCAAACACAGGGTCGGGTGAAGCTTTCTTT
v_call: TRBV19; clone_size: NA; d_call: TRBD1; j_call: TRBJ1-6; cdr3_aa: CASSARQGRDSPLHF; cdr3_nt: TGTGCCAGTAGTGCCCGACAGGGGAGGGATTCACCCCTCCACTTT
v_call: TRBV5-1; clone_size: few; d_call: TRBD2; j_call: TRBJ2-1; cdr3_aa: CASSLLGLESDEQFF; cdr3_nt: TGCGCCAGCAGCTTGTTGGGACTAGAATCGGATGAGCAGTTCTTC
v_call: TRBV19; clone_size: NA; d_call: NA; j_call: TRBJ1-5; cdr3_aa: CASSHRYDQPQHF; cdr3_nt: TGTGCCAGCTCCCACAGGTATGATCAGCCCCAGCATTTT
v_call: TRBV5-1; clone_size: NA; d_call: TRBD1; j_call: TRBJ1-6; cdr3_aa: CASSFYPPGQLFSYNSPLHF; cdr3_nt: TGCGCCAGCAGCTTTTACCCCCCGGGACAGCTTTTCTCCTATAATTCACCCCTCCACTTT
v_call: TRBV7-8; clone_size: once; d_call: NA; j_call: TRBJ1-1; cdr3_aa: CASSFSGTEAFF; cdr3_nt: TGTGCCAGCAGCTTTAGTGGCACTGAAGCTTTCTTT
v_call: TRBV5-4; clone_size: once; d_call: TRBD1; j_call: TRBJ1-2; cdr3_aa: CASSLGGQGTYYGYTF; cdr3_nt: TGTGCCAGCAGCTTGGGGGGACAGGGGACTTACTATGGCTACACCTTC
v_call: TRBV29-1; clone_size: once; d_call: NA; j_call: TRBJ2-1; cdr3_aa: CSVETGAEQFF; cdr3_nt: TGCAGCGTTGAAACCGGAGCTGAGCAGTTCTTC
v_call: TRBV5-1; clone_size: NA; d_call: TRBD1; j_call: TRBJ1-2; cdr3_aa: CASSFNRGAYGYTF; cdr3_nt: TGCGCCAGCAGCTTTAACAGGGGTGCCTATGGCTACACCTTC
v_call: TRBV7-2; clone_size: few; d_call: NA; j_call: TRBJ1-1; cdr3_aa: CASSLLSENTEAFF; cdr3_nt: TGTGCCAGCAGCTTACTTAGCGAGAACACTGAAGCTTTCTTT
v_call: TRBV29-1; clone_size: NA; d_call: NA; j_call: TRBJ2-1; cdr3_aa: CSVRSSYNEQFF; cdr3_nt: TGCAGCGTTCGGAGCTCCTACAATGAGCAGTTCTTC
v_call: TRBV28; clone_size: few; d_call: TRBD1; j_call: TRBJ1-6; cdr3_aa: CASITQGVSSPLHF; cdr3_nt: TGTGCCAGCATTACTCAGGGGGTCAGTTCACCCCTCCACTTT
v_call: TRBV6-4; clone_size: NA; d_call: TRBD1; j_call: TRBJ2-6; cdr3_aa: CASRDPEDRVNILSGANVLTF; cdr3_nt: TGTGCCAGCAGGGACCCAGAAGACAGGGTTAATATTTTATCTGGGGCCAACGTCCTGACTTTC
v_call: TRBV28; clone_size: NA; d_call: NA; j_call: TRBJ2-5; cdr3_aa: CASSLVRRIRVDETQYF; cdr3_nt: TGTGCCAGCAGTTTGGTTCGCCGAATCAGGGTAGACGAGACCCAGTACTTC
v_call: TRBV6-1; clone_size: NA; d_call: NA; j_call: TRBJ1-1; cdr3_aa: CASSDMGRGEAFF; cdr3_nt: TGTGCCAGCAGTGACATGGGGAGGGGTGAAGCTTTCTTT
v_call: TRBV7-9; clone_size: NA; d_call: NA; j_call: TRBJ1-1; cdr3_aa: CASSPSAEKAFF; cdr3_nt: TGTGCCAGCAGCCCCTCCGCAGAAAAAGCTTTCTTT
v_call: TRBV19; clone_size: NA; d_call: TRBD2; j_call: TRBJ2-5; cdr3_aa: CASSIGASGYQETQYF; cdr3_nt: TGTGCCAGTAGTATAGGGGCTAGCGGATACCAAGAGACCCAGTACTTC
v_call: TRBV30; clone_size: NA; d_call: NA; j_call: TRBJ2-3; cdr3_aa: CAWRKHRDLYTDTQYF; cdr3_nt: TGTGCCTGGAGAAAGCACCGGGACTTATACACAGATACGCAGTATTTT
v_call: TRBV5-1; clone_size: once; d_call: TRBD1; j_call: TRBJ2-2; cdr3_aa: CASSARDSTGELFF; cdr3_nt: TGCGCCAGCAGCGCCCGGGACAGCACCGGGGAGCTGTTTTTT
v_call: TRBV6-4; clone_size: few; d_call: NA; j_call: TRBJ1-1; cdr3_aa: CASRRGSGTEAFF; cdr3_nt: TGTGCCAGCAGGAGGGGGTCGGGCACTGAAGCTTTCTTT
v_call: TRBV6-5; clone_size: NA; d_call: NA; j_call: TRBJ2-6; cdr3_aa: CASGAIVDGANVLTF; cdr3_nt: TGTGCCAGTGGGGCTATAGTTGATGGGGCCAACGTCCTGACTTTC
v_call: TRBV18; clone_size: NA; d_call: NA; j_call: TRBJ1-3; cdr3_aa: CASSPPGSKGIFRNTIYF; cdr3_nt: TGTGCCAGCTCACCACCGGGAAGTAAGGGGATCTTCCGAAACACCATATATTTT
v_call: TRBV7-6; clone_size: NA; d_call: TRBD2; j_call: TRBJ2-3; cdr3_aa: CASSHSGGATDTQYF; cdr3_nt: TGTGCCAGCAGCCATAGCGGGGGGGCGACAGATACGCAGTATTTT
v_call: TRBV19; clone_size: NA; d_call: TRBD2; j_call: TRBJ2-1; cdr3_aa: CASRPASGGWDEQFF; cdr3_nt: TGTGCCAGTAGACCCGCCTCCGGGGGGTGGGATGAGCAGTTCTTC
v_call: TRBV5-6; clone_size: NA; d_call: NA; j_call: TRBJ1-2; cdr3_aa: CASSPGLHYGYTF; cdr3_nt: TGTGCCAGCAGCCCCGGACTGCACTATGGCTACACCTTC
v_call: TRBV6-2/TRBV6-3; clone_size: NA; d_call: TRBD2; j_call: TRBJ2-4; cdr3_aa: CASSYFSSGGIQYF; cdr3_nt: TGTGCCAGCAGTTATTTCTCCAGCGGGGGGATTCAGTACTTC
v_call: TRBV20-1; clone_size: NA; d_call: TRBD1; j_call: TRBJ1-2; cdr3_aa: CSASMGGSGTGYEGNGYTF; cdr3_nt: TGCAGTGCTAGTATGGGGGGATCCGGGACAGGGTACGAAGGGAATGGCTACACCTTC
v_call: TRBV21-1; clone_size: few; d_call: NA; j_call: TRBJ1-4; cdr3_aa: CASSSRGGAGPIPATNEKLFF; cdr3_nt: TGTGCCAGCAGCTCCCGGGGAGGGGCAGGGCCTATACCAGCAACTAATGAAAAACTGTTTTTT
v_call: TRBV5-6; clone_size: NA; d_call: TRBD2; j_call: TRBJ2-1; cdr3_aa: CASSLVASGGYEQFF; cdr3_nt: TGTGCCAGCAGCTTGGTAGCTAGCGGGGGGTATGAGCAGTTCTTC